Shown below are 21 T cell receptor beta chains from a single sample sequenced in a study of graft-versus-host responses after intestinal transplantation. Libraries were prepared by immunoSEQ multiplex PCR; TCRdb keeps only in-frame clonotypes and omits some of them. Of a few thousand clones in the sample, roughly 27% are singletons; the top ten hold 7.2%. With some 200,000 irradiated, violet-dye-labeled stimulator cells, some 200,000 CFSE-labeled responder cells were plated. The starting material was alloreactive CD8+ T cells from a mixed lymphocyte reaction culture, obtained before intestinal transplant. Documented subset: CFSE-low proliferating T cells sorted from roughly six-day pre-transplant mixed lymphocyte reaction (GvH or HvG direction). The receptors were gathered from a human patient who received an intestinal transplant.

The rearrangement joins TRBV4-1 to TRBJ1-1; unclear D gene. Trimming removed 1 base at V and 0 bases at J, with 9 bases between. Germline lookup yields CDR1 MGHRA and CDR2 YSYEKL. The CDR3 consists of 15 residues. The DNA of the CDR3 is TGCGCCAGCAGCCAAGGCGCCAGCATGAACACTGAAGCTTTCTTT. It specifies CASSQGASMNTEAFF.

The V and J genes are TRBV27 and TRBJ1-1; maybe TRBD1 (5 bases). V dropped 3 bases and J dropped 4 bases, with 12 bases sitting between them. The germline CDR1 and CDR2 sequences are MNHEY and SMNVEV (reference sequence). This CDR3 is built from 14 residues. CDR3 region: CASSFSGVGTEAFF. CDR3 DNA: TGTGCCAGCAGTTTCTCGGGGGTCGGCACTGAAGCTTTCTTT.

By frequency in the sample, this clone is medium-sized. V usage is TRBV6-5 and J usage is TRBJ2-1; 13 nucleotides line up with TRBD2. The V gene end was trimmed by 4 bases and the J gene end by 8 bases; junction bases not matched to a gene: 8. This CDR3 spans 16 amino acids. The germline gives CDR1 MNHEY, CDR2 SVGAGI. The CDR3 sequence is CASSSHQLAGGYEQFF. In DNA form, the CDR3 reads TGTGCCAGCAGTTCCCATCAACTAGCGGGAGGGTATGAGCAGTTCTTC.

In its sample, this clone ranks as large (0.1 to 1%). The chain links TRBV23-1 to TRBJ1-1; a weak D match, TRBD1 (5 bases). TRBV23-1 is an ORF, and what it does is uncertain. The V gene lost 8 bases and the J gene lost 6 bases, with 25 bases spanning the gap. The CDR3 has 16 residues. The CDR3 sequence: CASAEGTVPSEAEAFF. The CDR3 nucleotides read TGCGCCAGCGCGGAGGGGACCGTCCCTTCCGAGGCTGAAGCTTTCTTT.

The chain employs TRBV4-1 and TRBJ2-7; D possibly corresponds to TRBD2 (6 bases). Germline-derived CDR1 and CDR2 are MGHRA and YSYEKL. V was trimmed by 1 base and J by 0 bases, leaving 16 bases between them. The CDR3 is 17 residues long. The CDR3 coding sequence is TGCGCCAGCAGCCAAGTTCACGACGGGAGTAGCTCCTACGAGCAGTACTTC. Translation gives CASSQVHDGSSSYEQYF.

This chain connects TRBV27 to TRBJ1-1; D possibly corresponds to TRBD1 (6 bases). The CDR3 runs 17 residues. Germline V gives CDR1 MNHEY, CDR2 SMNVEV (reference sequence). V gave up 4 bases and J gave up 0 bases, with 18 bases separating them. The CDR3 DNA reads as TGTGCCAGCAGTTCCGAACCGGGACACCTCATGAACACTGAAGCTTTCTTT. It codes for CASSSEPGHLMNTEAFF.

This clone turned up a few times. V is TRBV4-3 and J is TRBJ1-5; a weak D match, TRBD1 (6 bases). Germline assignment: CDR1 LGHNA and CDR2 YSLEER. Trimming stripped 0 bases from V and 7 bases from J, with 13 bases between. This CDR3 spans 15 amino acids. CDR3 loop: CASSQEGGGEQPQHF. In DNA form, the CDR3 reads TGCGCCAGCAGCCAAGAAGGGGGAGGGGAACAGCCCCAGCATTTT.

The chain recombines TRBV6-6 with TRBJ2-5, with no clear D. The CDR3 spans 12 residues. CDR1 is MNHNY and CDR2 is SVGAGI in the germline V gene (reference sequence). V was shortened by 2 bases and J by 5 bases, with 6 bases between the two germline ends. CDR3 loop: CASSYNGETQYF. CDR3 nucleotides: TGTGCCAGCAGTTACAACGGGGAGACCCAGTACTTC.

This clone was observed once. V is TRBV6-5 and J is TRBJ2-7; D ambiguous. The V end was cut by 2 bases, the J end by 3 bases, with 11 bases between. Germline loops: CDR1 MNHEY, CDR2 SVGAGI. The CDR3 extends over 14 amino acids. The CDR3 sequence: CASSYEAGLYEQYF. The CDR3 nucleotides read TGTGCCAGCAGTTACGAGGCAGGCCTCTACGAGCAGTACTTC.

The V call is TRBV29-1, the J call TRBJ2-3, with D possibly TRBD1 on 6 matching bases. This CDR3 region has 14 residues. Trimming cost V 1 base and J 0 bases, with 8 bases left between them. Germline V gene sequence: CDR1 SQVTM, CDR2 ANQGSEA. The CDR3 sequence is CSVEGTASTDTQYF. In nucleotides, the CDR3 is TGCAGCGTTGAAGGGACAGCTAGCACAGATACGCAGTATTTT.

V usage is TRBV4-1 and J usage is TRBJ2-3, with TRBD2 matching over 8 bases. This CDR3 contains 15 residues. V gave up 1 base and J gave up 4 bases; unmatched junction bases: 4. Germline CDR1 reads MGHRA; CDR2 reads YSYEKL. The CDR3 sequence is CASSQAGGPADTQYF. CDR3 nucleotide sequence: TGCGCCAGCAGCCAAGCGGGAGGGCCTGCAGATACGCAGTATTTT.

The chain recombines TRBV27 with TRBJ2-5; D is ambiguous. In germline, CDR1 is MNHEY, CDR2 SMNVEV (reference sequence). V was trimmed by 4 bases and J by 7 bases, leaving 7 bases between them. The CDR3 covers 11 residues. Written as DNA, the CDR3 is TGTGCCAGCAGTTCCTTCGGGACCCAGTACTTC. The encoded protein is CASSSFGTQYF.

In its sample, this clone was seen a few times. The chain is built from TRBV4-1 and TRBJ1-1, with D hard to call. V was trimmed by 6 bases and J by 2 bases, leaving 7 bases between them. Per the germline V gene, CDR1 is MGHRA and CDR2 is YSYEKL. The CDR3 is 12 amino acids. This chain's CDR3 is CASSPHNTEAFF. The CDR3 nucleotides are TGCGCCAGCAGTCCTCATAACACTGAAGCTTTCTTT.

V usage is TRBV4-1 and J usage is TRBJ2-3; D perhaps matches TRBD2 (6 bases). CDR3 size: 14 residues. Trimming cost V 4 bases and J 1 base, with 9 bases left between them. CDR1 is MGHRA, CDR2 YSYEKL, per germline. For the CDR3, the DNA is TGCGCCAGCAGCCGGGAGGAGGGCACAGATACGCAGTATTTT. Translating gives CASSREEGTDTQYF.

This clone turned up a few times. The gene calls are TRBV6-5 and TRBJ2-3; 9 bases fit TRBD2. Trimming took 3 bases from V and 6 from J; bases not matched to a gene: 7. CDR1 and CDR2 (germline): MNHEY, SVGAGI. The CDR3 extends over 15 amino acids. The CDR3 here is CASSYLGLASDTQYF. The CDR3 region has the DNA TGTGCCAGCAGTTATTTGGGACTAGCTTCCGATACGCAGTATTTT.

The chain joins TRBV15 to TRBJ2-2, with 14 bases aligning to TRBD2. This CDR3 has 18 amino acids. After removal of 7 bases from V and 2 bases from J, the junction contained 9 bases not matched to a gene. The germline CDR1 and CDR2 sequences are LNHNV and YYDKDF (reference sequence). CDR3 nucleotide sequence: TGTGCCACCAAACTCCCGGGACTAGCGGGAGTCAACACCGGGGAGCTGTTTTTT. It is translated as CATKLPGLAGVNTGELFF.

This clone was found a few times. V usage is TRBV7-9 and J usage is TRBJ2-1; D gene ambiguous. Germline values: CDR1 SEHNR, CDR2 FQNEAQ (reference sequence). Trimming shortened V by 3 bases and J by 4 bases, and 4 bases separated the two germline ends. The CDR3 loop spans 12 amino acids. CDR3 nucleotide sequence: TGTGCCAGCAGCTTGGGTTACAATGAGCAGTTCTTC. This gives the protein CASSLGYNEQFF.

In regard to this clone: Other DNA sequences in this specimen translate into the identical CDR3. The chain carries TRBV29-1 and TRBJ2-7; D unclear. The V gene's germline CDR1 is SQVTM and CDR2 ANQGSEA. CDR3 size: 12 residues. The V end lost 1 base, the J end lost 3 bases, and 7 bases lay between the germline ends. Here the CDR3 DNA reads TGCAGCGTTGAAGGGAACGGCTACGAGCAGTACTTC. Translated, it gives CSVEGNGYEQYF.

This clone is medium-sized (0.01 to 0.1%) by share. The genes are TRBV4-1 and TRBJ1-4; 7 bases agree with TRBD1. The V gene end was trimmed by 4 bases and the J gene end by 12 bases; junction bases not matched to a gene: 2. The germline V gene encodes CDR1 MGHRA and CDR2 YSYEKL. The CDR3 loop spans 11 amino acids. The CDR3 region has the DNA TGCGCCAGCAGCCCTGGGACAGAACTGTTTTTT. Residues: CASSPGTELFF.

The chain links TRBV10-1 to TRBJ2-3, with 9 bases that match TRBD1. J lost 1 base, V lost 10 bases, and 9 bases had no gene match. The CDR3 is 15 residues long. CDR1 WNHNN and CDR2 SYGVQD come from the germline V gene (reference sequence). Here the CDR3 reads CATAQRTGGTDTQYF. DNA for the CDR3: TGCGCCACCGCCCAAAGGACAGGGGGCACAGATACGCAGTATTTT.

A few counts support this clone. The CDR3 region is CASSRGTGGYEQYF. The CDR3 DNA reads TGTGCCAGCAGTCGGGGGACAGGGGGCTACGAGCAGTACTTC. This sequence joins TRBV27 and TRBJ2-7; 11 bases agree with TRBD1. V lost 5 bases and J lost 3; bases outside the gene matches: 3. The CDR3 loop spans 14 amino acids. Germline lookup yields CDR1 MNHEY and CDR2 SMNVEV (reference sequence).